These 14 T cell receptor beta chains share one sample of origin, sequenced in a study of PD-L1 blockade in urothelial cancer. As to time point: peripheral blood 6 weeks after treatment start. TCRdb's copy holds only in-frame clones and misses some; the assay was immunoSEQ multiplex PCR. Among around 45,000 clones, about four fifths were seen once, and the ten largest hold about 16%. Sequencing used PBMCs, obtained around atezolizumab (anti-PD-L1) treatment. The receptors derive from a man between 60 and 75 years old with urothelial cancer.

This clone was detected only once. The V gene is TRBV7-9, the J gene TRBJ2-7; 10 bases align to TRBD1. The V gene's germline CDR1 is SEHNR and CDR2 FQNEAQ (reference sequence). The length of the CDR3 is 17 residues. J lost 2 bases, V lost 2 bases, and 9 bases had no gene match. The CDR3 coding sequence is TGTGCCAGCAGCTTATTCAACCCGGGACAGGGGACCTACGAGCAGTACTTC. The encoded protein is CASSLFNPGQGTYEQYF.

This rearrangement joins TRBV30 to TRBJ2-1, with a tentative D call TRBD2 (6 bases). Trimming shortened V by 0 bases and J by 7 bases, and 22 bases separated the two germline ends. This CDR3 spans 17 amino acids. Per germline, CDR1 GTSNPN and CDR2 SVGIG (reference sequence). In DNA, the CDR3 is TGTGCCTGGAGTGTACGGAGGGACCCCCGACTAAGAAATGAGCAGTTCTTC. Translating gives CAWSVRRDPRLRNEQFF. Combining the CDR3 with reference TRBV30 and TRBJ2-1 gives the whole variable domain SQTIHQWPATLVQPVGSPLSLECTVEGTSNPNLYWYRQAAGRGLQLLFYSVGIGQISSEVPQNLSASRPQDRQFILSSKKLLLSDSGFYLCAWSVRRDPRLRNEQFFGPGTRLTVL.

The V gene is TRBV18, the J gene TRBJ2-7; 8 nucleotides match TRBD1. This CDR3 has 13 amino acids. J was trimmed by 0 bases and V by 5 bases; bases with no gene match: 0. Germline CDR1 and CDR2: KGHSH and LQKENI. For the CDR3, the DNA is TGTGCCAGCTCAGGACAGGGCTCCTACGAGCAGTACTTC. Protein sequence: CASSGQGSYEQYF.

DNA for the CDR3: TGTGCCTGGACCGTAAGGTTCAGGACTAGCACAGATACGCAGTATTTT. Translated: CAWTVRFRTSTDTQYF. The V and J genes are TRBV30 and TRBJ2-3, with D possibly being TRBD2 (5 bases). This CDR3 is built from 16 residues. Germline CDR1 is GTSNPN and CDR2 is SVGIG (reference sequence). V shed 4 bases and J shed 0 bases, with 17 bases lying between them.

This rearrangement joins TRBV18 to TRBJ2-2, with a weak D call TRBD1 (5 bases). This CDR3 has 16 residues. V shed 8 bases and J shed 3 bases, with 19 bases lying between them. Germline CDR1 KGHSH, CDR2 LQKENI. The CDR3 DNA sequence: TGTGCCAGCCATCTCACCTCAGGGCGCGACACCGGGGAGCTGTTTTTT. Translation gives CASHLTSGRDTGELFF. The entire variable domain, with the rest obtained from reference TRBV18 and TRBJ2-2, is as follows: NAGVMQNPRHLVRRRGQEARLRCSPMKGHSHVYWYRQLPEEGLKFMVYLQKENIIDESGMPKERFSAEFPKEGPSILRIQQVVRGDSAAYFCASHLTSGRDTGELFFGEGSRLTVL.

The chain is built from TRBV4-2 and TRBJ2-6; maybe TRBD1 (5 bases). This CDR3 spans 18 amino acids. Per germline, CDR1 LGHNA and CDR2 YNFKEQ. The V end was cut by 4 bases, the J end by 5 bases, with 21 bases between. CDR3 protein: CASSLTGKGYSRANVLTF. The CDR3 coding sequence is TGTGCCAGCAGCCTCACAGGCAAAGGTTACAGTCGGGCCAACGTCCTGACTTTC.

The rearrangement joins TRBV30 to TRBJ2-3; D remains ambiguous. Between the trimmed V and J ends, which lost 2 bases and 0 bases, there was a span of 12 bases. Germline CDR1 GTSNPN, CDR2 SVGIG (reference sequence). The CDR3 totals 15 residues. CDR3 DNA: TGTGCCTGGAGTTTCCAGGCAGCTAGCACAGATACGCAGTATTTT. It yields the protein CAWSFQAASTDTQYF. The full variable domain, its missing parts supplied by reference TRBV30 and TRBJ2-3, is SQTIHQWPATLVQPVGSPLSLECTVEGTSNPNLYWYRQAAGRGLQLLFYSVGIGQISSEVPQNLSASRPQDRQFILSSKKLLLSDSGFYLCAWSFQAASTDTQYFGPGTRLTVL.

This chain joins TRBV11-3 and TRBJ1-4; D not certain. Germline CDR1 SGHNT, CDR2 YENEEA. The germline V and J ends were trimmed by 4 bases and 8 bases, with 17 bases remaining between them. The length of the CDR3 is 15 residues. This CDR3 is CASSSPPGIREKLFF. The CDR3 DNA is TGTGCCAGCAGCTCCCCACCGGGGATAAGGGAAAAACTGTTTTTT. Complete variable domain (other parts from reference TRBV11-3 and TRBJ1-4): EAGVVQSPRYKIIEKKQPVAFWCNPISGHNTLYWYLQNLGQGPELLIRYENEEAVDDSQLPKDRFSAERLKGVDSTLKIQPAELGDSAVYLCASSSPPGIREKLFFGSGTQLSVL.

The CDR3 DNA follows: TGCAGTGCTAGAAGGGGGAATGAGCAGTTCTTC. As protein: CSARRGNEQFF. The chain has TRBV20-1 and TRBJ2-1; tentative D call: TRBD1 (6 bases). Trimming removed 2 bases at V and 7 bases at J, with 6 bases between. CDR3 length: 11 residues. Germline loops: CDR1 DFQATT, CDR2 SNEGSKA (reference sequence).

The CDR3: CASSEMTGSSGANVLTF. The CDR3 nucleotides are TGTGCCAGCAGTGAAATGACAGGGTCCTCTGGGGCCAACGTCCTGACTTTC. The chain uses TRBV6-1 and TRBJ2-6, with 7 bases fitting TRBD1. Germline V gene sequence: CDR1 MNHNS, CDR2 SASEGT. The V segment lost 2 bases and the J segment 0 bases; nucleotides outside the gene matches: 4. The length of the CDR3 is 17 residues.

The chain uses TRBV30 and TRBJ2-7; TRBD2 is a possible D gene (6 bases). V dropped 6 bases and J dropped 1 base, with 13 bases sitting between them. CDR1 and CDR2 (germline): GTSNPN, SVGIG (reference sequence). The CDR3 is 13 amino acids. CDR3 sequence reads: CACGGRGSYEQYF. The CDR3 DNA sequence: TGTGCCTGCGGAGGGCGCGGTTCCTACGAGCAGTACTTC.

J is TRBJ2-2 and V is TRBV5-1; D gene ambiguous. CDR1 and CDR2 (germline): SGHRS, YFSETQ. The CDR3 is 15 amino acids. V lost 1 base and J 0 bases, leaving 7 bases between the germline ends. CDR3 residues: CASSLIGSNTGELFF. CDR3 DNA sequence: TGCGCCAGCAGCTTGATCGGGTCGAACACCGGGGAGCTGTTTTTT.

The chain combines TRBV5-1 with TRBJ2-3; D perhaps matches TRBD2 (6 bases). This CDR3 contains 14 residues. Between the trimmed V and J ends, which lost 0 bases and 4 bases, there was a span of 9 bases. Per germline, CDR1 SGHRS and CDR2 YFSETQ. CDR3 sequence (DNA): TGCGCCAGCAGCTTGGAACTAGCAGCAGATACGCAGTATTTT. Translated: CASSLELAADTQYF.

V is TRBV19 and J is TRBJ2-2; 7 bases are shared with TRBD1. The CDR3 loop spans 16 amino acids. Germline CDR1 and CDR2: LNHDA and SQIVND (reference sequence). The ends lost 5 bases at V and 4 bases at J; junction bases unmatched: 10. CDR3 sequence reads: CASSGGRDSFTGELFF. The CDR3 DNA reads as TGTGCCAGTAGTGGGGGCAGGGACAGCTTCACCGGGGAGCTGTTTTTT. Together with reference TRBV19 and TRBJ2-2, the CDR3 gives the full variable domain: DGGITQSPKYLFRKEGQNVTLSCEQNLNHDAMYWYRQDPGQGLRLIYYSQIVNDFQKGDIAEGYSVSREKKESFPLTVTSAQKNPTAFYLCASSGGRDSFTGELFFGEGSRLTVL.